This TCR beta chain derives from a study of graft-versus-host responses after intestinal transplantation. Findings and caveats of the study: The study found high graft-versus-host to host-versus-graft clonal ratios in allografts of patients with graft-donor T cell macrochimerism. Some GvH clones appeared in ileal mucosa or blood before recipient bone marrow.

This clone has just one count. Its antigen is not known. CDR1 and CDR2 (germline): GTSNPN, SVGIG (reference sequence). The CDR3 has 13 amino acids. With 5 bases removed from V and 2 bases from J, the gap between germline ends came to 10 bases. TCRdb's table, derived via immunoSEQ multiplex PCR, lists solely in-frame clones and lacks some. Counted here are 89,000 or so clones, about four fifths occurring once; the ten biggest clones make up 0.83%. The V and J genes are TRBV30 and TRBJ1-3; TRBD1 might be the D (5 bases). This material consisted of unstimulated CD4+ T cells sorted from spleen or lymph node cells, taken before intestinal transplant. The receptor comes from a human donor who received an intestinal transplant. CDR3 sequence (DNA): TGTGCCTGGGGGGCAGGGCCTGGAAACACCATATATTTT. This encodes CAWGAGPGNTIYF.